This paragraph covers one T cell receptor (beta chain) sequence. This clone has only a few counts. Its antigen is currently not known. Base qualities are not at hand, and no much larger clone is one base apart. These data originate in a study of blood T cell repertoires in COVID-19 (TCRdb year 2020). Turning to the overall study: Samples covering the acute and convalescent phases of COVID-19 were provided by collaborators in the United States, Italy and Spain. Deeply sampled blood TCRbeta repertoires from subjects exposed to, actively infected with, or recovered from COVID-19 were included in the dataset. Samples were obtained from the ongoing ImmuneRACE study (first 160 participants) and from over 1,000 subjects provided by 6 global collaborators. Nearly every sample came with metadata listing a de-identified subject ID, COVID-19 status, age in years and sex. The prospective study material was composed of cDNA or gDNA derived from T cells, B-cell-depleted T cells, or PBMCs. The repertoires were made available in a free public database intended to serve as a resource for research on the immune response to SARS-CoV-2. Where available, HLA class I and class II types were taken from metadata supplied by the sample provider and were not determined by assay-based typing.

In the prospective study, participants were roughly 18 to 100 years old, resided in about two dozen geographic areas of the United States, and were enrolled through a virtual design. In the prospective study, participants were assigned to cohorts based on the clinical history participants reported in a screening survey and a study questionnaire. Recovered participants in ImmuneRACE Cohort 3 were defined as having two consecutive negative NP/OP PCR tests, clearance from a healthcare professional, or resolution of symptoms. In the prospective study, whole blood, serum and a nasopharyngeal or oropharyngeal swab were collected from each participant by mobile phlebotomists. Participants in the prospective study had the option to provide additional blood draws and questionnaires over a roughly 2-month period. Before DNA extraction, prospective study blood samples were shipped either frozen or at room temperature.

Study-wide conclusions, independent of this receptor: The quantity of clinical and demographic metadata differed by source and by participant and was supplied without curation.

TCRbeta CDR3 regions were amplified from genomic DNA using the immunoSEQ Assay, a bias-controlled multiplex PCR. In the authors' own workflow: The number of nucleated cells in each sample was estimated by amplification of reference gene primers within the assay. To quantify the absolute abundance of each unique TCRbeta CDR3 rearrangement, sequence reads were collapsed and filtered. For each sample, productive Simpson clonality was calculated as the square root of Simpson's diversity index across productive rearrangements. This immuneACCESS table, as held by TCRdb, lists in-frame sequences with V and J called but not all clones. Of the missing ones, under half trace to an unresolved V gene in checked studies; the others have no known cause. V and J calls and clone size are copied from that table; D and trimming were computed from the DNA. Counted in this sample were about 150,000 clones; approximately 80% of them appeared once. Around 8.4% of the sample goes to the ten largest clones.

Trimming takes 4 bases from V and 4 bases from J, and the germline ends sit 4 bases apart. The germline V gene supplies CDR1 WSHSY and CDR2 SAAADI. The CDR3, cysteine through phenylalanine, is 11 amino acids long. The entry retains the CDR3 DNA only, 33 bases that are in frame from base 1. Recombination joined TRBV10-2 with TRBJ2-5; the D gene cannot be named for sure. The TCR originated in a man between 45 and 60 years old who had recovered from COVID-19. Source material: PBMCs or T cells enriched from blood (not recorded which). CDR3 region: CASSARETQYF. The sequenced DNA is TGCGCCAGCAGTGCGCGAGAGACCCAGTACTTC.